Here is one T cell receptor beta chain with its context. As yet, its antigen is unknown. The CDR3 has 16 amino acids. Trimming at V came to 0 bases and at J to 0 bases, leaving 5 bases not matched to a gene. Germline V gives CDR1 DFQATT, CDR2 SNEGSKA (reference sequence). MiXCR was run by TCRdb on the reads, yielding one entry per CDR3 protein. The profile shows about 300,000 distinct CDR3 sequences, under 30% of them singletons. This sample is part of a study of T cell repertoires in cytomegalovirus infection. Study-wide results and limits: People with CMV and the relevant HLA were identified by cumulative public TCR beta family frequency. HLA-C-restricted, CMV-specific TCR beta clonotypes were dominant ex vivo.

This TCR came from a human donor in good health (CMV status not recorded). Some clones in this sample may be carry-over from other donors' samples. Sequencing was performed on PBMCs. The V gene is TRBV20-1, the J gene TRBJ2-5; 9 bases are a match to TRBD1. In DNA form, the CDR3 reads TGCAGTGCTAGAGATCCGGGACAGGGATACCAAGAGACCCAGTACTTC. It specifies CSARDPGQGYQETQYF.